The 14 T cell receptor beta chains reported below all come from one sample, sequenced in a study of blood T cell repertoires in COVID-19. Libraries were prepared by immunoSEQ multiplex PCR; TCRdb keeps only in-frame clonotypes and omits some of them. The sample lists 200,000 to 300,000 clones, roughly 76% occurring once. Sample: peripheral blood. The receptors were gathered from a woman of 80 years or more with COVID-19, enrolled during active disease.

The chain is built from TRBV24-1 and TRBJ2-2; 8 bases align to TRBD1. The CDR3 consists of 15 residues. CDR1 is KGHDR, CDR2 SFDVKD, per germline. V trimming: 2 bases; J trimming: 4 bases; junction bases outside the gene matches: 2. The CDR3 nucleotides are TGTGCCACCAGTGATTCGGGACAGGCCACCGGGGAGCTGTTTTTT. This sequence encodes CATSDSGQATGELFF.

This clone has just a few counts. V gene TRBV6-2 or TRBV6-3 combines with J gene TRBJ2-1, with D perhaps matching TRBD1 (6 bases). Germline CDR1 is MNHEY and CDR2 is SVGEGT. CDR3 length: 15 amino acids. The V and J ends lost 0 bases and 9 bases respectively, with 15 bases between them. CDR3 residues: CASSYSVPGVSEQFF. The CDR3 DNA follows: TGTGCCAGCAGTTACTCCGTCCCAGGGGTTTCTGAGCAGTTCTTC.

The V and J genes are TRBV19 and TRBJ2-3; 10 bases align to TRBD1. The CDR3 spans 14 residues. With 6 bases clipped from V and 6 bases from J, the junction kept 6 bases outside the gene matches. CDR1 is LNHDA and CDR2 is SQIVND in the germline V gene (reference sequence). The CDR3 DNA reads as TGTGCCAGTAGAGACAGGGGGCGAGGGGATACGCAGTATTTT. Its translation is CASRDRGRGDTQYF.

The chain has TRBV5-5 and TRBJ2-1, with D possibly being TRBD2 (5 bases). Germline V gene lookup returns CDR1 SGHKS and CDR2 YYEKEE (reference sequence). The V gene lost 0 bases and the J gene lost 4 bases, with 11 bases spanning the gap. There are 15 residues in the CDR3. DNA for the CDR3: TGTGCCAGCAGCTTGGGGACTCTCCGATACAATGAGCAGTTCTTC. Protein product: CASSLGTLRYNEQFF.

The rearrangement links TRBV2 to TRBJ2-5, with D perhaps TRBD1 (5 bases). V was shortened by 4 bases and J by 2 bases, with 14 bases between the two germline ends. Germline CDR1 reads SNHLY; CDR2 reads FYNNEI. The CDR3 runs 15 residues. The CDR3 is CASSAGHNVQETQYF. The CDR3 DNA reads as TGTGCCAGCAGTGCCGGACATAACGTACAAGAGACCCAGTACTTC.

This clone was counted only a few times. The V call is TRBV29-1, the J call TRBJ2-4; D is perhaps TRBD1 (6 bases). The CDR3 covers 16 residues. Trimming pared 0 bases from V and 2 bases from J, leaving 14 bases between. Germline V CDR1 and CDR2: SQVTM, ANQGSEA. CDR3: CSVEDPYRGSKNIQYF. Here the CDR3 DNA reads TGCAGCGTTGAAGATCCCTATAGGGGGTCCAAAAACATTCAGTACTTC.

The genes are TRBV5-1 and TRBJ1-2; D perhaps matches TRBD1 (6 bases). The germline V and J ends were trimmed by 1 base and 0 bases, with 10 bases remaining between them. CDR1 SGHRS and CDR2 YFSETQ come from the germline V gene. The CDR3 spans 15 residues. CDR3: CASSLYQGSNYGYTF. In DNA form, the CDR3 reads TGCGCCAGCAGCTTGTACCAGGGGTCTAACTATGGCTACACCTTC.

The chain recombines TRBV5-1 with TRBJ1-1; D may be TRBD1 (5 bases). The CDR3 is made up of 14 amino acids. The V and J ends lost 4 bases and 3 bases respectively, with 13 bases between them. Per the germline V gene, CDR1 is SGHRS and CDR2 is YFSETQ. DNA for the CDR3: TGCGCCAGCAGCGGTGTGGGGGGTTACACTGAAGCTTTCTTT. Its translation is CASSGVGGYTEAFF.

The chain has TRBV18 and TRBJ1-2; D may be TRBD1 (5 bases). Germline CDR1 reads KGHSH; CDR2 reads LQKENI. V was cut by 2 bases and J by 2 bases, with 12 bases left in between. The length of the CDR3 is 15 residues. The CDR3 here is CASSPAEAGNYGYTF. The CDR3, as DNA: TGTGCCAGCTCACCAGCTGAGGCAGGGAACTATGGCTACACCTTC.

This chain joins TRBV18 and TRBJ1-6; D is possibly TRBD1 (5 bases). Germline-derived CDR1 and CDR2 are KGHSH and LQKENI. CDR3 length: 14 residues. The V end was cut by 2 bases, the J end by 8 bases, with 10 bases between. The CDR3 bases are TGTGCCAGCTCACCATACCAGGGCTATTCACCCCTCCACTTT. Encoded protein: CASSPYQGYSPLHF.

This chain uses TRBV6-1 with TRBJ1-3; a weak D match, TRBD1 (5 bases). Deletions cut 0 bases from V and 0 bases from J, with 15 bases between. The CDR3 has 18 residues. Looked up from germline, CDR1 is MNHNS and CDR2 is SASEGT. This CDR3 is CASSEAPGLGVSGNTIYF. DNA of the CDR3: TGTGCCAGCAGTGAAGCCCCGGGTCTAGGGGTCTCTGGAAACACCATATATTTT.

The V call is TRBV29-1, the J call TRBJ1-1; D unclear. The CDR3 has 14 residues. The V end was cut by 5 bases, the J end by 2 bases, with 15 bases between. Germline values: CDR1 SQVTM, CDR2 ANQGSEA. This CDR3 reads CSVRDPGINTEAFF. DNA for the CDR3: TGCAGCGTTCGTGACCCAGGAATTAACACTGAAGCTTTCTTT.

The chain has TRBV5-6 and TRBJ2-7, with 8 bases lining up with TRBD1. Germline-derived CDR1 and CDR2 are SGHDT and YYEEEE. The CDR3 extends over 14 amino acids. J gave up 8 bases and V 0 bases, and 7 bases lay outside the gene matches. CDR3 sequence reads: CASSLDAGGVKQYF. The CDR3 region has the DNA TGTGCCAGCAGCTTGGACGCAGGGGGCGTAAAGCAGTACTTC.

In nucleotides, the CDR3 is TGTGCCAGCAGCGTTGACAGGGGGGACACTGAAGCTTTCTTT. This encodes CASSVDRGDTEAFF. V and J are TRBV7-8 and TRBJ1-1, with TRBD1 identical over 9 bases. In germline, CDR1 is SGHVS, CDR2 FQNEAQ. V lost 5 bases, J lost 3 bases, and 4 bases stayed unmatched. The CDR3 has 14 amino acids. Full variable domain (outside the CDR3, taken from reference TRBV7-8 and TRBJ1-1): GAGVSQSPRYKVAKRGQDVALRCDPISGHVSLFWYQQALGQGPEFLTYFQNEAQLDKSGLPSDRFFAERPEGSVSTLKIQRTQQEDSAVYLCASSVDRGDTEAFFGQGTRLTVV.